This entry is about one T cell receptor beta chain. In assigning cohorts, the study relied on participant-reported clinical history. All recovered Cohort 3 donors got two negative PCRs, got clearance, or saw symptom resolution. Original handling: The authors estimated nucleated cell counts from reference gene primer amplification. Libraries were prepared by immunoSEQ multiplex PCR; TCRdb keeps only in-frame clonotypes and omits some of them. V and J calls and clone size are as listed in that table; D and trimming were resolved from the DNA. The sample carries over 150,000 clones, more than 70% recorded once. The sample comes from a study of blood T cell repertoires in COVID-19. The CDR3 loop spans 18 amino acids. Germline V gene lookup returns CDR1 SGHAT and CDR2 FQNNGV. V trimming: 4 bases; J trimming: 3 bases; junction bases outside the gene matches: 14.

The sequencing sample was made of PBMCs or T cells enriched from blood (not recorded which). This chain connects TRBV11-2 to TRBJ2-2; TRBD2 aligns across 7 bases. The sequence came from a middle-aged man who had recovered from COVID-19. CDR3 sequence reads: CASSSPGRVWGYTGELFF. CDR3 DNA: TGTGCCAGCAGCTCCCCGGGGAGGGTATGGGGGTACACCGGGGAGCTGTTTTTT.